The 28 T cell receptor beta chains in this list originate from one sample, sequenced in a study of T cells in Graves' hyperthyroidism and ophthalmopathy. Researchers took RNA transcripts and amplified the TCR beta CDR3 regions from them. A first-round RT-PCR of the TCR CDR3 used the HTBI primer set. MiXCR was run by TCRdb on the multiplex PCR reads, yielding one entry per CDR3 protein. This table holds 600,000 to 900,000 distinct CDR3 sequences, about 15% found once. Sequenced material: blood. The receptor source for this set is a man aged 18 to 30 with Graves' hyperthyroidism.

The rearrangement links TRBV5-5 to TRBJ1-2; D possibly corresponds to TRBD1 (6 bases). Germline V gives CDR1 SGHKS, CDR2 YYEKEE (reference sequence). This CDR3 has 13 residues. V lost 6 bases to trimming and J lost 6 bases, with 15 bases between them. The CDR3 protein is CASIGMGGHGYTF. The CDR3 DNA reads TGTGCCAGCATCGGGATGGGGGGGCATGGCTACACCTTC.

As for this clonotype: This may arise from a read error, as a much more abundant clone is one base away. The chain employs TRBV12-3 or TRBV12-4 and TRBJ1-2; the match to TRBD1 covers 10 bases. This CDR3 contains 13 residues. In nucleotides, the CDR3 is TGTGCCAGCAGCTCGGGACAGGGGTATGGCTACGCCTTC. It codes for CASSSGQGYGYAF.

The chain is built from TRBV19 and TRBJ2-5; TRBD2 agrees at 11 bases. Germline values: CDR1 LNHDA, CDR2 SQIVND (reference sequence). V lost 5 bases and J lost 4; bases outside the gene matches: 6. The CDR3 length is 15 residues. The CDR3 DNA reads TGTGCCAGTAGTGTACTAGCGGGAGTTCGAGAGACCCAGTACTTC. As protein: CASSVLAGVRETQYF.

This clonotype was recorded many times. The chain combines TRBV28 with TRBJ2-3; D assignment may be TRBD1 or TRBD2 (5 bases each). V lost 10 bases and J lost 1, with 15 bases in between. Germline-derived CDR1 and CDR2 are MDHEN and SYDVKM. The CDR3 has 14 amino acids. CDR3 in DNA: TGTGCCATCCAGCGGACACCGGGCACAGATACGCAGTATTTT. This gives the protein CAIQRTPGTDTQYF.

The DNA for the CDR3 is TGCAGTGCTAGACAGCCCAATGAAAAACTGTTTTTT. Residues: CSARQPNEKLFF. This chain joins TRBV20-1 and TRBJ1-4; D is unclear. Germline CDR1 reads DFQATT; CDR2 reads SNEGSKA (reference sequence). CDR3 length equals 12 residues. Trimming cost V 2 bases and J 5 bases, with 6 bases left between them.

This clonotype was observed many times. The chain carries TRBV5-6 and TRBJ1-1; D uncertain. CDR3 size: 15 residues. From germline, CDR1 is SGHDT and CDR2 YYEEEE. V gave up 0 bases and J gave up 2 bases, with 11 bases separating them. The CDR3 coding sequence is TGTGCCAGCAGCTTGGTTAACGGCCCAAACACTGAAGCTTTCTTT. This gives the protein CASSLVNGPNTEAFF. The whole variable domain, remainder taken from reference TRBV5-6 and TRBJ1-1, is DAGVTQSPTHLIKTRGQQVTLRCSPKSGHDTVSWYQQALGQGPQFIFQYYEEEERQRGNFPDRFSGHQFPNYSSELNVNALLLGDSALYLCASSLVNGPNTEAFFGQGTRLTVV.

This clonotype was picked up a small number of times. CDR3 DNA sequence: TGTGCCAGCAGCCCCCGGGACAGGGCGAACACCGGGGAGCTGTTTTTT. It yields the protein CASSPRDRANTGELFF. This rearrangement joins TRBV13 to TRBJ2-2; 9 positions match TRBD1. The CDR3 runs 16 residues. CDR1 is PRHDT and CDR2 is FYEKMQ in the germline V gene (reference sequence). V was pared by 5 bases and J by 0 bases, with 4 bases of the junction left unmatched.

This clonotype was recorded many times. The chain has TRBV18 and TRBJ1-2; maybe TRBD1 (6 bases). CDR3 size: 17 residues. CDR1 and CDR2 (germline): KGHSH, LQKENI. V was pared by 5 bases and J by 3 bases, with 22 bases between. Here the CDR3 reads CASSSRRSGGEDYGYTF. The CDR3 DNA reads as TGTGCCAGCTCATCGAGAAGGTCGGGGGGCGAAGACTATGGCTACACCTTC.

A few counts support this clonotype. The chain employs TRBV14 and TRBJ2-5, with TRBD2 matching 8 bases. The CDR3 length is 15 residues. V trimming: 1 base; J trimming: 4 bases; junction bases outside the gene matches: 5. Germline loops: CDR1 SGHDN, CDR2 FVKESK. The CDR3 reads CASSQGYLAGETQYF. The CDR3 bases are TGTGCCAGCAGCCAAGGATATCTAGCGGGAGAGACCCAGTACTTC. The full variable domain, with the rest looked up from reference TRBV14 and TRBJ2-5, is EAGVTQFPSHSVIEKGQTVTLRCDPISGHDNLYWYRRVMGKEIKFLLHFVKESKQDESGMPNNRFLAERTGGTYSTLKVQPAELEDSGVYFCASSQGYLAGETQYFGPGTRLLVL.

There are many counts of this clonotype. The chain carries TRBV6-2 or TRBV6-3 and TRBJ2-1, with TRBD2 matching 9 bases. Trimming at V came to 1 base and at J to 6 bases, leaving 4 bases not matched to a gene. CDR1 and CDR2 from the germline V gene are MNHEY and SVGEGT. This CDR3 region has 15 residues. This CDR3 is CASSYLAGVPNEQFF. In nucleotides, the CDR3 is TGTGCCAGCAGTTACTTAGCGGGAGTCCCCAATGAGCAGTTCTTC.

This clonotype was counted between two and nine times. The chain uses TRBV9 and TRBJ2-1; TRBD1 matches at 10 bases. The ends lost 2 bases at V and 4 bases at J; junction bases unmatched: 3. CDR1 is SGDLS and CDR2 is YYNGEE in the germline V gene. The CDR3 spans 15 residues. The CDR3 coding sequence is TGTGCCAGCAGCGTGGACAGGGGGGATTACAATGAGCAGTTCTTC. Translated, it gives CASSVDRGDYNEQFF. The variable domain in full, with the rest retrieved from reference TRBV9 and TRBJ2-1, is DSGVTQTPKHLITATGQRVTLRCSPRSGDLSVYWYQQSLDQGLQFLIQYYNGEERAKGNILERFSAQQFPDLHSELNLSSLELGDSALYFCASSVDRGDYNEQFFGPGTRLTVL.

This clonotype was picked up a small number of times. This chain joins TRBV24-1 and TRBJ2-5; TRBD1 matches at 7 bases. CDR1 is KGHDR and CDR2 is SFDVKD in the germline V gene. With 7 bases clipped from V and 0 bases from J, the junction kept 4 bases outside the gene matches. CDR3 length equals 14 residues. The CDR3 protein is CATRIQGYQETQYF. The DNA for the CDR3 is TGTGCCACCAGAATACAGGGGTACCAAGAGACCCAGTACTTC.

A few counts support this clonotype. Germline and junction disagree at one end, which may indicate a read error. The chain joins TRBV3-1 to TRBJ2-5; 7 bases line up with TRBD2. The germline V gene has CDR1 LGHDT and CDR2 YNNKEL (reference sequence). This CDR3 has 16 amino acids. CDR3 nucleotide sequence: TGTGCCGGCAGCCAAGACGGACTAGTGTACCAAGAGACCCAGTACTTC. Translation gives CAGSQDGLVYQETQYF.

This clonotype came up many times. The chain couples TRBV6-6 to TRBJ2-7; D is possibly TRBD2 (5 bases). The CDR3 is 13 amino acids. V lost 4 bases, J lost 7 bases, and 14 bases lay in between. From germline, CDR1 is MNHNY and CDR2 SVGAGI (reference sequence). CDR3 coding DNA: TGTGCCAGCAGTTCATTCCCTAGAGGGGAGCAGTACTTC. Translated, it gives CASSSFPRGEQYF.

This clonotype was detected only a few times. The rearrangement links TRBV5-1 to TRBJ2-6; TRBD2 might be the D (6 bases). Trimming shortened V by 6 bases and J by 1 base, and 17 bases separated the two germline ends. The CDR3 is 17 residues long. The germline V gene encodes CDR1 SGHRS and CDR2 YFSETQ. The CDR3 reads CASTGDFQKSGANVLTF. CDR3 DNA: TGCGCCAGCACCGGGGACTTTCAAAAGTCTGGGGCCAACGTCCTGACTTTC.

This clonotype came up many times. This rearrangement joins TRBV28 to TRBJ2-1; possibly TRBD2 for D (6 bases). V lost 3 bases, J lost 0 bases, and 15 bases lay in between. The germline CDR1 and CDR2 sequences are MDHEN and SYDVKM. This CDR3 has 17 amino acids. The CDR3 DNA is TGTGCCAGCAGTTTCGGGGAGGCGCGGAGCTCCTACAATGAGCAGTTCTTC. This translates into CASSFGEARSSYNEQFF.

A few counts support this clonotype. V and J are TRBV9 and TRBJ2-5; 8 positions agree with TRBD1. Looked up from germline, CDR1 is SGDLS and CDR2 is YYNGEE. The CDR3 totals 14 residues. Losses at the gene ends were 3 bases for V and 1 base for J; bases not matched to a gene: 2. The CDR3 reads CASSDDRGQETQYF. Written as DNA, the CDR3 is TGTGCCAGCAGCGACGACAGGGGCCAAGAGACCCAGTACTTC. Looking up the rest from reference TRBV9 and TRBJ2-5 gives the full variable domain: DSGVTQTPKHLITATGQRVTLRCSPRSGDLSVYWYQQSLDQGLQFLIQYYNGEERAKGNILERFSAQQFPDLHSELNLSSLELGDSALYFCASSDDRGQETQYFGPGTRLLVL.

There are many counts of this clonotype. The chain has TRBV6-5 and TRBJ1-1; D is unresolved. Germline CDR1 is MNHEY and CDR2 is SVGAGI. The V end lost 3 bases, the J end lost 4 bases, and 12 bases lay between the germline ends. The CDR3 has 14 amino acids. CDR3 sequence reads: CASSYRGMSTEAFF. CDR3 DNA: TGTGCCAGCAGTTATCGTGGCATGAGCACTGAAGCTTTCTTT.

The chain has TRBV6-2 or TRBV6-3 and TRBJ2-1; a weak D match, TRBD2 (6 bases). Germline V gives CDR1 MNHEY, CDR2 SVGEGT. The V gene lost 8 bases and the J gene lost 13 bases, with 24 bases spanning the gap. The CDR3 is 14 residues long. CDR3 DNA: TGTGCCAGCTACGCCGGGACTGACGCCTTGAGACAGTTCTTC. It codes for CASYAGTDALRQFF.

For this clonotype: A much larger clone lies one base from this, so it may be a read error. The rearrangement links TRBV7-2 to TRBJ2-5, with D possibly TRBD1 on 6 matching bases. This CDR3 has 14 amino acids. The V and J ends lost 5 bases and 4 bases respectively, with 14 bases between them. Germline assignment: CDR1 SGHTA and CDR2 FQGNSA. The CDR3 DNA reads TGTGCCAGCAGCGGGGGCGGTATAGCAGAGACCCAGTACTTC. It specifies CASSGGGIAETQYF.

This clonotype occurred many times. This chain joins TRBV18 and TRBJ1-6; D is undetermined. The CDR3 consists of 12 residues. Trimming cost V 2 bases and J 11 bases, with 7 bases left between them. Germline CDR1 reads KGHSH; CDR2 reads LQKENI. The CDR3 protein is CASSPATAPLHF. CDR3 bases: TGTGCCAGCTCACCAGCGACCGCACCCCTCCACTTT.

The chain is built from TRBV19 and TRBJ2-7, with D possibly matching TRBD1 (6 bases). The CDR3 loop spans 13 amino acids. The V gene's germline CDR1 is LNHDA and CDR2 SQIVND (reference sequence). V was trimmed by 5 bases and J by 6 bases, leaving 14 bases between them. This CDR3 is CASSWDITAEQYF. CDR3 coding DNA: TGTGCCAGTAGTTGGGACATCACGGCCGAGCAGTACTTC.

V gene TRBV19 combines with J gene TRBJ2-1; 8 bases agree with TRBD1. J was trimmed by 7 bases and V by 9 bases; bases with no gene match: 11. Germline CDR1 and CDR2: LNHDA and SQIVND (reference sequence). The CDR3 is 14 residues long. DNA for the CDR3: TGTGCCAGCAACCTAGGACAGGGCAAGAATGAGCAGTTCTTC. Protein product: CASNLGQGKNEQFF.

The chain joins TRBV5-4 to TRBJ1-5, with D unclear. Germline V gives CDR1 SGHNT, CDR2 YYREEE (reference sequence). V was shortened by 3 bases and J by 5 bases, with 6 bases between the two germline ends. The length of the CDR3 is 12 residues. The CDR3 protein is CASSSPDQPQHF. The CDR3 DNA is TGTGCCAGCAGCTCCCCTGATCAGCCCCAGCATTTT.

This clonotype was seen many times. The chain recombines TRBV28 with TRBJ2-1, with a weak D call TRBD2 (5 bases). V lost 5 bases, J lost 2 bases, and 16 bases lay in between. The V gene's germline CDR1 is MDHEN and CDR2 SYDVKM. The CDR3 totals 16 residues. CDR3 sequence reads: CASSGPRGVTYNEQFF. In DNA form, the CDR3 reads TGTGCCAGCAGTGGACCCCGGGGAGTCACCTACAATGAGCAGTTCTTC. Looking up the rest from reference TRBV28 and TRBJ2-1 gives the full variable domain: DVKVTQSSRYLVKRTGEKVFLECVQDMDHENMFWYRQDPGLGLRLIYFSYDVKMKEKGDIPEGYSVSREKKERFSLILESASTNQTSMYLCASSGPRGVTYNEQFFGPGTRLTVL.

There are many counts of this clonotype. CDR3 amino acids: CASREGLITGELFF. The DNA of the CDR3 is TGTGCCAGCAGGGAGGGCCTAATCACCGGGGAGCTGTTTTTT. V is TRBV6-1 and J is TRBJ2-2; possibly TRBD2 for D (6 bases). CDR3 length: 14 amino acids. Germline assignment: CDR1 MNHNS and CDR2 SASEGT. The V end was cut by 6 bases, the J end by 4 bases, with 12 bases between.

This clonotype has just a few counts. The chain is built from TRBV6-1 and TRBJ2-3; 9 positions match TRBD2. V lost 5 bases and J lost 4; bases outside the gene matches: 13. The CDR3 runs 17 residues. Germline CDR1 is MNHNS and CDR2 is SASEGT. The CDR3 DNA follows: TGTGCCAGCAGTTCGGGCCTTAGCGGGAGTTTGGCAGATACGCAGTATTTT. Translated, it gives CASSSGLSGSLADTQYF.

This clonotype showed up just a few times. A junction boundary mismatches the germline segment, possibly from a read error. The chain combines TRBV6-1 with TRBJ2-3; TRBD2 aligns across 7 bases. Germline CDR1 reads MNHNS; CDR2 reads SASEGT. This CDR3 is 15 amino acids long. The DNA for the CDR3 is TGCGCCAGCAGTGAGGGGAGTAGCGGGTCGGATACGCAGTATTTT. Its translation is CASSEGSSGSDTQYF.